The 24 T cell receptor beta chains in this list originate from one sample, sequenced in a study of T cells in Graves' hyperthyroidism and ophthalmopathy. The CDR3 regions of TCR beta were amplified from RNA transcripts. Carried out on the TCR CDR3, a first-round RT-PCR used the HTBI primer set. TCRdb re-called the multiplex PCR reads through MiXCR, storing one row per CDR3 protein. Of under 400,000 distinct CDR3 sequences in the sample, 13% were seen once. The sequencing sample was made of blood. These receptor sequences come from a woman aged 18 to 35 with Graves' hyperthyroidism.

The rearrangement joins TRBV10-2 to TRBJ1-1, with a possible D match to TRBD1 (6 bases). Germline lookup yields CDR1 WSHSY and CDR2 SAAADI. With 3 bases removed from V and 10 bases from J, the gap between germline ends came to 12 bases. The CDR3 runs to 12 residues. As DNA, the CDR3 is TGCGCCAGCAGTGAAAACAGGGTGATAGCTTTCTTT. It translates to CASSENRVIAFF.

As regards this clonotype: A much larger clonotype is one base distant, so this may be a read error. The chain is built from TRBV7-2 and TRBJ1-4; TRBD1 is a possible D gene (6 bases). The CDR3 has 16 residues. Germline V gives CDR1 SGHTA, CDR2 FQGNSA. Written as DNA, the CDR3 is TGTGCCAGCAGCTCCCAAGTGGGGGGCACTAATGAAAAACTGCTTTTT. It encodes CASSSQVGGTNEKLLF.

This clonotype was observed many times. The CDR3 DNA follows: TGTGCCAGCAGCCAAGATACGGGCTACAATGAGCAGTTCTTC. Translation: CASSQDTGYNEQFF. V is TRBV3-1 and J is TRBJ2-1; the D is unclear. The CDR3 extends over 14 amino acids. Looked up from germline, CDR1 is LGHDT and CDR2 is YNNKEL (reference sequence). Trimming removed 0 bases from V and 3 bases from J, with 6 bases in between.

CDR3 protein: CASSASSGNTIYF. For the CDR3, the DNA is TGTGCCAGCAGCGCCTCTTCTGGAAACACCATATATTTT. This chain connects TRBV9 to TRBJ1-3; no firm D call. Trimming took 3 bases from V and 1 from J, leaving 5 bases between them. The CDR3 is 13 residues long. CDR1 is SGDLS and CDR2 is YYNGEE in the germline V gene.

This clonotype has a count of ten or more. J is TRBJ2-2 and V is TRBV12-3 or TRBV12-4, with TRBD2 identical over 7 bases. This CDR3 is 14 amino acids long. The V and J ends lost 7 bases and 1 base, in that order; junction bases with no gene match: 3. CDR3 coding DNA: TGTGCCAGCACCTTAGCGGGGAACACCGGGGAGCTGTTTTTT. Translation gives CASTLAGNTGELFF.

This clonotype has at least ten counts. The gene calls are TRBV29-1 and TRBJ1-1, with unresolved D. The ends were cut back, 0 bases at V and 7 bases at J, with 18 bases in the middle. Germline CDR1 SQVTM, CDR2 ANQGSEA. This CDR3 spans 15 amino acids. The CDR3: CSVEDVGVPGFEAFF. CDR3 nucleotides: TGCAGCGTTGAAGATGTCGGGGTCCCGGGGTTTGAAGCTTTCTTT.

The rearrangement joins TRBV9 to TRBJ2-1, with 9 bases lining up with TRBD1. J lost 7 bases, V lost 0 bases, and 8 bases had no gene match. The CDR3 is 16 amino acids. The germline gives CDR1 SGDLS, CDR2 YYNGEE. The CDR3 here is CASSVVGETGGNEQFF. CDR3 coding DNA: TGTGCCAGCAGCGTAGTGGGGGAGACAGGGGGAAATGAGCAGTTCTTC.

The genes are TRBV4-1 and TRBJ1-3; tentative D call: TRBD1 (6 bases). This CDR3 region has 19 residues. V lost 5 bases and J lost 0, with 23 bases in between. CDR1 MGHRA and CDR2 YSYEKL come from the germline V gene. The CDR3 is CASSYDRIEAFSSGNTIYF. CDR3 coding DNA: TGCGCCAGCAGCTATGACAGGATCGAAGCCTTTTCCTCTGGAAACACCATATATTTT.

This clonotype came up many times. The rearrangement links TRBV9 to TRBJ2-1; TRBD2 might be the D (5 bases). Between the trimmed V and J ends, which lost 0 bases and 5 bases, there was a span of 9 bases. From germline, CDR1 is SGDLS and CDR2 YYNGEE. This CDR3 has 14 residues. This chain's CDR3 is CASSVGGQNNEQFF. The CDR3 nucleotides read TGTGCCAGCAGCGTAGGAGGGCAAAACAATGAGCAGTTCTTC. Filled out from reference TRBV9 and TRBJ2-1, the complete variable domain reads DSGVTQTPKHLITATGQRVTLRCSPRSGDLSVYWYQQSLDQGLQFLIQYYNGEERAKGNILERFSAQQFPDLHSELNLSSLELGDSALYFCASSVGGQNNEQFFGPGTRLTVL.

This clonotype has a handful of counts. The V and J genes are TRBV6-2 or TRBV6-3 and TRBJ1-1, with TRBD1 identical over 9 bases. The V gene's germline CDR1 is MNHEY and CDR2 SVGEGT. V was clipped by 6 bases and J by 4 bases; unmatched bases: 6. The CDR3 loop spans 14 amino acids. The CDR3 DNA is TGTGCCAGCAGATGGACAGGGGCTCTCACTGAAGCTTTCTTT. This translates into CASRWTGALTEAFF.

This clonotype was found many times. This chain connects TRBV24-1 to TRBJ2-1; D possibly matches TRBD1 or TRBD2 (5 bases each). There are 16 residues in the CDR3. V lost 0 bases and J 7 bases, leaving 15 bases between the germline ends. Germline loops: CDR1 KGHDR, CDR2 SFDVKD. The CDR3 sequence: CATSDLQWGGQNEQFF. CDR3 sequence (DNA): TGTGCCACCAGTGATTTGCAGTGGGGCGGGCAAAATGAGCAGTTCTTC.

In this sample, this clonotype turned up many times. The chain uses TRBV19 and TRBJ1-1; tentative D call: TRBD1 (6 bases). The germline V gene encodes CDR1 LNHDA and CDR2 SQIVND (reference sequence). The CDR3 extends over 15 amino acids. The germline V and J ends were trimmed by 1 base and 8 bases, with 17 bases remaining between them. CDR3 in DNA: TGTGCCAGTAGTATAGTCCCGGACAGCCCGGTCGAAGCTTTCTTT. It specifies CASSIVPDSPVEAFF. The full variable domain, its missing parts supplied by reference TRBV19 and TRBJ1-1, is DGGITQSPKYLFRKEGQNVTLSCEQNLNHDAMYWYRQDPGQGLRLIYYSQIVNDFQKGDIAEGYSVSREKKESFPLTVTSAQKNPTAFYLCASSIVPDSPVEAFFGQGTRLTVV.

This clonotype occurred many times. The V call is TRBV7-9, the J call TRBJ1-2; a weak D match, TRBD1 (6 bases). V lost 3 bases and J lost 3, with 11 bases in between. CDR3 length: 14 residues. Germline V CDR1 and CDR2: SEHNR, FQNEAQ (reference sequence). The DNA for the CDR3 is TGTGCCAGCAGCTTCGAACAGGGTGACTATGGCTACACCTTC. Residues: CASSFEQGDYGYTF.

The chain combines TRBV24-1 with TRBJ2-1; 8 bases are shared with TRBD2. Losses at the gene ends were 4 bases for V and 5 bases for J; bases not matched to a gene: 6. CDR1 and CDR2 (germline): KGHDR, SFDVKD. The CDR3 is 15 amino acids. The CDR3, as DNA: TGTGCCACCAGTGACCCCAGCGGGAGAGACAATGAGCAGTTCTTC. As protein: CATSDPSGRDNEQFF.

This clonotype occurred many times. The chain joins TRBV27 to TRBJ2-7, with D unresolved. Germline values: CDR1 MNHEY, CDR2 SMNVEV (reference sequence). V was clipped by 2 bases and J by 0 bases, with 11 bases between them. The CDR3 contains 15 residues. The DNA for the CDR3 is TGTGCCAGCAGTTTAAAGGGTGGCAGCTCCTACGAGCAGTACTTC. Residues: CASSLKGGSSYEQYF.

In this sample, this clonotype turned up many times. The chain employs TRBV28 and TRBJ1-6; 8 bases agree with TRBD1. The CDR3 is 15 amino acids. Trimming cost V 5 bases and J 7 bases; bases outside gene matches: 7. Germline values: CDR1 MDHEN, CDR2 SYDVKM. For the CDR3, the DNA is TGTGCCAGCAGTATGACAGGGGCTTTAAATTCACCCCTCCACTTT. Residues: CASSMTGALNSPLHF. The full variable domain, completed using reference TRBV28 and TRBJ1-6, is DVKVTQSSRYLVKRTGEKVFLECVQDMDHENMFWYRQDPGLGLRLIYFSYDVKMKEKGDIPEGYSVSREKKERFSLILESASTNQTSMYLCASSMTGALNSPLHFGNGTRLTVT.

Ten or more counts support this clonotype. This chain links TRBV10-3 with TRBJ1-1, with D possibly TRBD1 on 5 matching bases. The CDR3 is 15 amino acids. The V end lost 0 bases, the J end lost 8 bases, and 16 bases lay between the germline ends. The germline CDR1 and CDR2 sequences are ENHRY and SYGVKD. The CDR3 sequence is CAISESVWDGPEAFF. CDR3 DNA: TGTGCCATCAGTGAGTCGGTCTGGGACGGCCCCGAAGCTTTCTTT.

The J gene is TRBJ2-1, the V gene TRBV30, with D uncertain. The CDR3 extends over 13 amino acids. Germline V CDR1 and CDR2: GTSNPN, SVGIG (reference sequence). V was trimmed by 3 bases and J by 14 bases, leaving 20 bases between them. CDR3 protein: CAWSFSSSNGEFF. CDR3 in DNA: TGTGCCTGGAGCTTTTCGTCCTCCAATGGGGAGTTCTTC. Full variable domain (missing parts from reference TRBV30 and TRBJ2-1): SQTIHQWPATLVQPVGSPLSLECTVEGTSNPNLYWYRQAAGRGLQLLFYSVGIGQISSEVPQNLSASRPQDRQFILSSKKLLLSDSGFYLCAWSFSSSNGEFFGPGTRLTVL.

The chain carries TRBV10-3 and TRBJ2-2; D is unclear. The CDR3 is 17 residues long. Germline loops: CDR1 ENHRY, CDR2 SYGVKD. Trimming removed 0 bases at V and 0 bases at J, with 11 bases between. CDR3 residues: CAISESAYGPNTGELFF. CDR3 bases: TGTGCCATCAGTGAGTCGGCCTATGGCCCGAACACCGGGGAGCTGTTTTTT.

This clonotype has a count of ten or more. The genes are TRBV27 and TRBJ2-5; tentative D call: TRBD1 (6 bases). Germline V gives CDR1 MNHEY, CDR2 SMNVEV (reference sequence). Deletions cut 2 bases from V and 5 bases from J, with 15 bases between. The CDR3 has 15 amino acids. CDR3 loop: CASSLRGSVWETQYF. The CDR3 nucleotides are TGTGCCAGCAGTTTAAGGGGGTCGGTATGGGAGACCCAGTACTTC.

The chain links TRBV4-1 to TRBJ2-3; no clear D. In germline, CDR1 is MGHRA, CDR2 YSYEKL. The length of the CDR3 is 15 residues. With 4 bases removed from V and 4 bases from J, the gap between germline ends came to 15 bases. CDR3 coding DNA: TGCGCCAGCAGCCTGACACAATCTGGGGCAGATACGCAGTATTTT. It encodes CASSLTQSGADTQYF.

This clonotype came up many times. This chain joins TRBV6-5 and TRBJ1-2; possibly TRBD1 for D (6 bases). The germline gives CDR1 MNHEY, CDR2 SVGAGI. The CDR3 extends over 15 amino acids. Trimming took off 0 bases at V and 4 bases at J, with 12 bases between the two ends. CDR3 sequence (DNA): TGTGCCAGCAGTTACTCGGCCTGGACAGCCTATGGCTACACCTTC. This gives the protein CASSYSAWTAYGYTF.

The V gene is TRBV15, the J gene TRBJ2-7; D is perhaps TRBD1 or TRBD2 (5 bases each). This CDR3 comprises 15 residues. V lost 0 bases and J 4 bases, leaving 13 bases between the germline ends. CDR1 LNHNV and CDR2 YYDKDF come from the germline V gene (reference sequence). Here the CDR3 reads CATSRDQGAVYEQYF. CDR3 bases: TGTGCCACCAGCAGAGATCAGGGAGCTGTATACGAGCAGTACTTC. Based on the CDR3 plus reference TRBV15 and TRBJ2-7, the full variable domain is DAMVIQNPRYQVTQFGKPVTLSCSQTLNHNVMYWYQQKSSQAPKLLFHYYDKDFNNEADTPDNFQSRRPNTSFCFLDIRSPGLGDTAMYLCATSRDQGAVYEQYFGPGTRLTVT.

This clonotype was observed at least ten times. The rearrangement joins TRBV3-1 to TRBJ1-1, with D uncertain. V was clipped by 0 bases and J by 6 bases, with 11 bases between them. The CDR3 loop spans 14 amino acids. The V gene's germline CDR1 is LGHDT and CDR2 YNNKEL (reference sequence). The CDR3 DNA sequence: TGTGCCAGCAGCCAAGAACAAGGGAGGCCTGAAGCTTTCTTT. It is translated as CASSQEQGRPEAFF. Supplemented by reference TRBV3-1 and TRBJ1-1, the full variable domain reads DTAVSQTPKYLVTQMGNDKSIKCEQNLGHDTMYWYKQDSKKFLKIMFSYNNKELIINETVPNRFSPKSPDKAHLNLHINSLELGDSAVYFCASSQEQGRPEAFFGQGTRLTVV.